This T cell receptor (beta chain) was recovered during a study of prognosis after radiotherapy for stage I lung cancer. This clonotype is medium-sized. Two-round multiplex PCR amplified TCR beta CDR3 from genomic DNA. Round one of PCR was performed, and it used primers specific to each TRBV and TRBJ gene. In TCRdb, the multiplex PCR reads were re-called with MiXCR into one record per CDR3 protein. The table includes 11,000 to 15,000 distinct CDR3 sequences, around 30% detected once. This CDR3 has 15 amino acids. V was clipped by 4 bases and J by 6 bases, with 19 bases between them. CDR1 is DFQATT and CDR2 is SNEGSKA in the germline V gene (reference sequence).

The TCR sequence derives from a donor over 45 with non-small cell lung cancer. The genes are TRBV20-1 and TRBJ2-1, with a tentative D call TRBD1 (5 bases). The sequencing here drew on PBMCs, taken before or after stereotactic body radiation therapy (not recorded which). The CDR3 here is CSAKLRWGFGNEQFF. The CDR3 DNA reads TGCAGTGCTAAGCTCCGTTGGGGCTTTGGCAATGAGCAGTTCTTC.